Listed below are T cell receptor beta chains from one sample, sequenced in a study of blood T cell repertoires in COVID-19. Profiled with immunoSEQ multiplex PCR; TCRdb holds only in-frame clones, not every one. Of about 400,000 clones in the sample, roughly 86% were seen once. The sequenced sample consisted of PBMCs or T cells enriched from blood (not recorded which). The receptor set was obtained from a woman between 40 and 55 years old with acute COVID-19. CDR3s leave out the opening cysteine and the closing phenylalanine or tryptophan. Fields, in order: J gene, V gene, CDR3 protein.

j_call: TRBJ1-2; v_call: TRBV29-1; cdr3_aa: SAPRQGPSGYT
j_call: TRBJ1-4; v_call: TRBV18; cdr3_aa: ASSPGQGEKLF
j_call: TRBJ2-5; v_call: TRBV3-1/TRBV3-2; cdr3_aa: ASSQVEGEEETQY
j_call: TRBJ1-4; v_call: TRBV5-1; cdr3_aa: ASGTGTNEKLF
j_call: TRBJ2-3; v_call: TRBV5-1; cdr3_aa: ASSPSSADTQY
j_call: TRBJ2-5; v_call: TRBV5-1; cdr3_aa: ASSITGGLETQY
j_call: TRBJ1-1; v_call: TRBV4-2; cdr3_aa: ASSHRQGVNTEAF
j_call: TRBJ2-1; v_call: TRBV3-1/TRBV3-2; cdr3_aa: ASSQDQLAGGYNEQF
j_call: TRBJ2-1; v_call: TRBV10-2; cdr3_aa: ASSDTGGVDEQF
j_call: TRBJ2-5; v_call: TRBV21-1; cdr3_aa: ASSKEGGQETQY
j_call: TRBJ1-4; v_call: TRBV5-6; cdr3_aa: ASSLDINEKLF
j_call: TRBJ2-1; v_call: TRBV7-2; cdr3_aa: ASSLGALGGGQNEQF
j_call: TRBJ2-2; v_call: TRBV15; cdr3_aa: ATSLFPGRVPGGELF
j_call: TRBJ2-2; v_call: TRBV24-1; cdr3_aa: ATGETGSYERTGELF
j_call: TRBJ1-3; v_call: TRBV2; cdr3_aa: ASRGTGGSGNTIY
j_call: TRBJ2-7; v_call: TRBV5-1; cdr3_aa: ASSVGGGQGVYEQY
j_call: TRBJ2-3; v_call: TRBV12-3/TRBV12-4; cdr3_aa: ASTHSRDTQY
j_call: TRBJ1-5; v_call: TRBV6-6; cdr3_aa: ASSYGGRATNQPQH
j_call: TRBJ1-4; v_call: TRBV10-1; cdr3_aa: ASIHYVQATNEKLF
j_call: TRBJ2-7; v_call: TRBV30; cdr3_aa: AWTAAGNTGGA
j_call: TRBJ2-2; v_call: TRBV10-2; cdr3_aa: ASSDRLAGTGELF
j_call: TRBJ2-5; v_call: TRBV2; cdr3_aa: ASTGRTGGGQETQY
j_call: TRBJ1-6; v_call: TRBV5-1; cdr3_aa: ASTETGLSGSYNSPLH
j_call: TRBJ2-7; v_call: TRBV29-1; cdr3_aa: SVAIQGTQY
j_call: TRBJ1-4; v_call: TRBV4-2; cdr3_aa: ASSQAAGRGTTTNEKLF
j_call: TRBJ1-1; v_call: TRBV6-5; cdr3_aa: ASSTVMNTEAF
j_call: TRBJ1-1; v_call: TRBV7-9; cdr3_aa: ASSRGQFTEAF
j_call: TRBJ2-1; v_call: TRBV6-6; cdr3_aa: ASTDRGRFNEQF
j_call: TRBJ1-6; v_call: TRBV19; cdr3_aa: ASSIVFWTGNSPLH
j_call: TRBJ2-1; v_call: TRBV13; cdr3_aa: ASSPTAASSYNEQF
j_call: TRBJ1-5; v_call: TRBV19; cdr3_aa: ASSMSGGNQPQH
j_call: TRBJ2-7; v_call: TRBV5-1; cdr3_aa: ASSFDRAAYEQY
j_call: TRBJ2-6; v_call: TRBV12-3/TRBV12-4; cdr3_aa: ASSNSGANVLT
j_call: TRBJ1-4; v_call: TRBV7-9; cdr3_aa: ASSSSGTGEKLF
j_call: TRBJ2-5; v_call: TRBV5-4; cdr3_aa: ASSPPGLAGGQLGTQY
j_call: TRBJ2-7; v_call: TRBV15; cdr3_aa: ATGSGDRGYEQY
j_call: TRBJ1-6; v_call: TRBV3-1/TRBV3-2; cdr3_aa: ASSPRAGPFNSPLH
j_call: TRBJ1-1; v_call: TRBV12-5; cdr3_aa: ASGSGRPNTEAF
j_call: TRBJ2-5; v_call: TRBV7-7; cdr3_aa: ASSLTPGVQETQY
j_call: TRBJ2-7; v_call: TRBV18; cdr3_aa: ASSPAGTATEQY
j_call: TRBJ1-2; v_call: TRBV7-2; cdr3_aa: ASSSSLTGGGYT
j_call: TRBJ2-2; v_call: TRBV20-1; cdr3_aa: SASSQGGTGELF
j_call: TRBJ2-2; v_call: TRBV9; cdr3_aa: ASSVGGYTGELF
j_call: TRBJ2-7; v_call: TRBV11-3; cdr3_aa: ASSLGGGGPYEQY
j_call: TRBJ2-2; v_call: TRBV5-1; cdr3_aa: ASSEGTGGTGELF
j_call: TRBJ1-2; v_call: TRBV30; cdr3_aa: AWGALYASYGYT
j_call: TRBJ1-4; v_call: TRBV2; cdr3_aa: ASSVYRPGNEKLF
j_call: TRBJ1-6; v_call: TRBV9; cdr3_aa: ASSVVAGDSPLH
j_call: TRBJ2-1; v_call: TRBV18; cdr3_aa: ASSSLAGWYNEQF
j_call: TRBJ1-5; v_call: TRBV18; cdr3_aa: ASSPGQADQPQH
j_call: TRBJ1-2; v_call: TRBV5-1; cdr3_aa: ASSSNTGQINYGYT
j_call: TRBJ1-2; v_call: TRBV10-3; cdr3_aa: AISESKEYLYGYT
j_call: TRBJ1-3; v_call: TRBV5-1; cdr3_aa: ASSTSQGPGNTIY
j_call: TRBJ1-1; v_call: TRBV7-2; cdr3_aa: ASSPNRRNTEAF
j_call: TRBJ2-7; v_call: TRBV7-9; cdr3_aa: ASSLFRAGAVESYEQY
j_call: TRBJ1-3; v_call: TRBV10-2; cdr3_aa: ASSGGLSGNTIY
j_call: TRBJ2-2; v_call: TRBV5-1; cdr3_aa: ASSTGGGGTGELF
j_call: TRBJ2-2; v_call: TRBV4-2; cdr3_aa: ASSPETLSFGGSSGGIAGELF
j_call: TRBJ1-1; v_call: TRBV6-5; cdr3_aa: ASSYSNGYTEAF